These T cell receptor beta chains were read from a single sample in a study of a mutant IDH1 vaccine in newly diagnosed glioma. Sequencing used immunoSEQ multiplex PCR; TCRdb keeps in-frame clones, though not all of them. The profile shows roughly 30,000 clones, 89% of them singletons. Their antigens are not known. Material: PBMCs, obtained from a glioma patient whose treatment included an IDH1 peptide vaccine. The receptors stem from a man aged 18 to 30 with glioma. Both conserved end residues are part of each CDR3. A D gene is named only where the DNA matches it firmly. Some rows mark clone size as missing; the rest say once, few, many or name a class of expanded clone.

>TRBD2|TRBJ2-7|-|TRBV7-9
TGTGCCAGCAGCGATAGCGGGACCAGTTCCTACGAGCAGTACTTC
CASSDSGTSSYEQYF
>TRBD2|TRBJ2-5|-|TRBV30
TGTGCCTGGAGTCTTGGACTAGCGGGAGTAAGGGAGACCCAGTACTTC
CAWSLGLAGVRETQYF
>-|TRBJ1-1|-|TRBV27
TGTGCCAGCAGTTTATCAAAGGGGGTGAACACTGAAGCTTTCTTT
CASSLSKGVNTEAFF
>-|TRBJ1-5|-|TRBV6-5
TGTGCCAGCAGATCCTTGAGTGGCAATCAGCCCCAGCATTTT
CASRSLSGNQPQHF
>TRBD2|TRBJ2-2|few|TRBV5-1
TGCGCCAGCAGCGTTAGCGGGAGAACCGGGGAGCTGTTTTTT
CASSVSGRTGELFF
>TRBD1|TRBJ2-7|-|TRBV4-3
TGCGCCAGCAGCCAAGGACAGGGGGCCTACGAGCAGTACTTC
CASSQGQGAYEQYF
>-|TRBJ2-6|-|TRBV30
TGTGCCTGGAGTGTATTAGGCTCTGGGGCCAACGTCCTGACTTTC
CAWSVLGSGANVLTF
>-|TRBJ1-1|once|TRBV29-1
TGCAGCGCCCACCCGCAGGGAGGGACTGAAGCTTTCTTT
CSAHPQGGTEAFF
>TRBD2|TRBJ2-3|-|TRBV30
TGTGCCTACGCGGGAGTCACAGATACGCAGTATTTT
CAYAGVTDTQYF
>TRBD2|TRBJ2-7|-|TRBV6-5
TGTGCCAGCAGTGGGACTAGCGGGAGCTACGAGCAGTACTTC
CASSGTSGSYEQYF
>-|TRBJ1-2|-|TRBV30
TGTGCCTGGAGTCCTTCTAACTATGGCTACACCTTC
CAWSPSNYGYTF
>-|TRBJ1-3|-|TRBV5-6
TGTGCCAGCAGCGCTCGGAGGTACGCTGGAAACACCATATATTTT
CASSARRYAGNTIYF
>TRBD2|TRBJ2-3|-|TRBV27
TGTGCCAGCACCTCGGGACTAGCGAGCACAGATACGCAGTATTTT
CASTSGLASTDTQYF
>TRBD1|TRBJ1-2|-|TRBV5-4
TGTGCCAGCAGCCTTCAGGGGGCCTATGGCTACACCTTC
CASSLQGAYGYTF
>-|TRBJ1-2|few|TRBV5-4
TGTGCCAGCAGCCCTCAGGGCGGGAGCTATGGCTACACCTTC
CASSPQGGSYGYTF
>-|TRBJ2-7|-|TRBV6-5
TGTGCCAGCAGCCCTCTTAGGGTAAGAGGCTACGAGCAGTACTTC
CASSPLRVRGYEQYF
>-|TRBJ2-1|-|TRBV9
TGTGCCAGCAGCGTAGCTCGAGTTGGGCAGTTAAATGAGCAGTTCTTC
CASSVARVGQLNEQFF
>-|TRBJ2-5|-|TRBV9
TGTGCCAGCAGCGAGGGGGTCCTGGGACAAGAGACCCAGTACTTC
CASSEGVLGQETQYF
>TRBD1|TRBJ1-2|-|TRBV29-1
TGCAGCGTCGTCACAGGGGGAAGAAGCTATGGCTACACCTTC
CSVVTGGRSYGYTF
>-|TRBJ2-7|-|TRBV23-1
TGCGCCAGCAGTCAAGGACGTATCTCCTACGAGCAGTACTTC
CASSQGRISYEQYF
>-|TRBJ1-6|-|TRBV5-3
TGTGCCAGAAGCTTGGTCAGGGACCCATCCAACTTT
CARSLVRDPSNF
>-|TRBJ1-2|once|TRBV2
TGTGCCAGCAGTGAACAGGGGTTCTCCTATGGCTACACCTTC
CASSEQGFSYGYTF
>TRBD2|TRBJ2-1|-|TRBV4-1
TGCGCCAGCAGCCAAGATAGTGATATAGCGGGAGGTCCGCAGTTCTTC
CASSQDSDIAGGPQFF
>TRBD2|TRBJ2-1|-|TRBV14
TGTGCCAGCAGCCTCGGGACTAGCGCTACATTTTGGGCCTACAATGAGCAGTTCTTC
CASSLGTSATFWAYNEQFF
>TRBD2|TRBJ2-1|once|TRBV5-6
TGTGCCAGCAGCTTGGCCTGGCGGGAGGCGAGTGAGCAGTTCTTC
CASSLAWREASEQFF
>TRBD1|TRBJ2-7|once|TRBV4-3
TGCGCCAGCAGCCAAGACGACAGGGCCTACGAGCAGTACTTC
CASSQDDRAYEQYF
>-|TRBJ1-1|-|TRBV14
TGTGCCAGCAGCCAAGATTGGGATACTGAAGCTTTCTTT
CASSQDWDTEAFF
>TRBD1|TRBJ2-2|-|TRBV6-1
TGTGCCAGCAGGGACAGGGGGCAGGTCACCGGGGAGCTGTTTTTT
CASRDRGQVTGELFF
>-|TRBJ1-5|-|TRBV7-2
TGTGCCAGCAGCCTTGGGGGGGGTACCTTCAATCAGCCCCAGCATTTT
CASSLGGGTFNQPQHF
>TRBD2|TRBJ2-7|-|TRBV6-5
TGTGCCAGCATGGGGCTAGCGGGGGGATCCTACGAGCAGTACTTC
CASMGLAGGSYEQYF
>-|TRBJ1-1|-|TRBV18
TGTGCCAGCTCACCATCACTGACGAGTATGAACACTGAAGCTTTCTTT
CASSPSLTSMNTEAFF
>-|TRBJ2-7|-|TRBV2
TGTGCCAGCAGTGAATGGGGGCAGGATTACGAGCAGTACTTC
CASSEWGQDYEQYF
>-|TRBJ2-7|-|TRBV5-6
TGTGCCAGCAAGAGGCGGTCCACAGGCAGCGAGCAGTACTTC
CASKRRSTGSEQYF
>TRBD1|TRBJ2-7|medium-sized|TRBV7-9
TGTGCCAGCAGCATCGCCGGGACAGGGGGAGGCGAGCAGTACTTC
CASSIAGTGGGEQYF
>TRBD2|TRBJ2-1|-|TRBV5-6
TGTGCCAGCAGCTCGGGACTAGCGGTCTTCTACAATGAGCAGTTCTTC
CASSSGLAVFYNEQFF
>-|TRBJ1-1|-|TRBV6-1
TGTGCCAGCAGCCAGACGGCAGGAAGGACTGAAGCTTTCTTT
CASSQTAGRTEAFF
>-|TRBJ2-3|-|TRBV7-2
TGTGCCAGCAGCTCCTACAGGGTTGGGGGCACAGATACGCAGTATTTT
CASSSYRVGGTDTQYF
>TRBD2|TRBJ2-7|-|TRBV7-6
TGTGCCAGCAGCTTGGGGTTGGGAGGGAGTTACGAGCAGTACTTC
CASSLGLGGSYEQYF
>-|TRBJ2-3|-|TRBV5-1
TGCGCCAGCAGCTGGAGTGGGGCTGACACAGATACGCAGTATTTT
CASSWSGADTDTQYF
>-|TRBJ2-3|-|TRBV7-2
TGTGCCAGCAGCTTAGAGGACGCCTCTAGCACAGATACGCAGTATTTT
CASSLEDASSTDTQYF
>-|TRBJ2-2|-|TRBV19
TGTGCCACCTTGAACACCGGGGAGCTGTTTTTT
CATLNTGELFF
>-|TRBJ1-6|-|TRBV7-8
TGTGCCAGCAGCTCCAACAGGGTCCGCTATAATTCACCCCTCCACTTT
CASSSNRVRYNSPLHF
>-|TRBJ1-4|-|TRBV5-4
TGTGCCAGCAGCCCGGGGCGGGCTAATGAAAAACTGTTTTTT
CASSPGRANEKLFF
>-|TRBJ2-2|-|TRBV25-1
TGTGCCAGCAGTGAAAGGCGAGGCACCGGGGAGCTGTTTTTT
CASSERRGTGELFF
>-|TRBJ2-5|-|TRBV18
TGTGCCAGCTCACCACCGCAGGGGGAGACCCAGTACTTC
CASSPPQGETQYF
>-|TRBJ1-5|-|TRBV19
TGTGCCAGTAGTAATACAGGCCTCAATCAGCCCCAGCATTTT
CASSNTGLNQPQHF
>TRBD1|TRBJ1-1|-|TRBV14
TGTGCCAGCAGCCAAGCCCGGGACAGGAGCACTGAAGCTTTCTTT
CASSQARDRSTEAFF
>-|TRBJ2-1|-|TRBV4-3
TGCGCCAGCAGCCCGGGGTATTCGTCCTACAATGAGCAGTTCTTC
CASSPGYSSYNEQFF
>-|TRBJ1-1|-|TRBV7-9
TGTGCCAGCAGCGCGGAGAACAGCCCTGAAGCTTTCTTT
CASSAENSPEAFF
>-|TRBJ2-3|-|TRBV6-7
TGTGCCAGCATCCCAGACACAGATACGCAGTATTTT
CASIPDTDTQYF